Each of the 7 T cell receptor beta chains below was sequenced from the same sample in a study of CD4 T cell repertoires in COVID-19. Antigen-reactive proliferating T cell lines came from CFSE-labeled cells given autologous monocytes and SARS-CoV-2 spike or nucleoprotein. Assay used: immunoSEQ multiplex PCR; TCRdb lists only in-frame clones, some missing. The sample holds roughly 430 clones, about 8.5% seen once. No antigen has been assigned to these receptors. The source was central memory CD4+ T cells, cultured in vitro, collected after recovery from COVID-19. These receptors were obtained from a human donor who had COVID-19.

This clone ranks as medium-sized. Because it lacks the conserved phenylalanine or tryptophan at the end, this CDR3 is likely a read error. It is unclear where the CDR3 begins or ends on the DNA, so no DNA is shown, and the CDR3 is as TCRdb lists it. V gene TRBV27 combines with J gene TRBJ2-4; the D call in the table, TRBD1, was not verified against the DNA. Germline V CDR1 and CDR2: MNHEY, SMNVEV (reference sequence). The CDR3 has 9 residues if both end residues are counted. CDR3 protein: CATSLTGCV.

In DNA, the CDR3 is TGTGCCAGCAGTTCTCGTGGACAGGGTGTCCCTGATGGCTACACCTTC. The encoded protein is CASSSRGQGVPDGYTF. The V and J genes are TRBV6-2 or TRBV6-3 and TRBJ1-2; TRBD1 agrees at 8 bases. Trimming took 4 bases from V and 6 from J; bases not matched to a gene: 13. Per the germline V gene, CDR1 is MNHEY and CDR2 is SVGEGT. CDR3 length equals 16 residues.

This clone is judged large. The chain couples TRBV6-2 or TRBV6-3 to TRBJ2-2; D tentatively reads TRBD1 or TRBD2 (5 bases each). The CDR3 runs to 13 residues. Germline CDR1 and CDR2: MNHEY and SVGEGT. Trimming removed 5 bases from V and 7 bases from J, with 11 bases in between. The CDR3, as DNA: TGTGCCAGCAGTCCCCGTGGGGGCGGGGAGCTGTTTTTT. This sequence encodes CASSPRGGGELFF.

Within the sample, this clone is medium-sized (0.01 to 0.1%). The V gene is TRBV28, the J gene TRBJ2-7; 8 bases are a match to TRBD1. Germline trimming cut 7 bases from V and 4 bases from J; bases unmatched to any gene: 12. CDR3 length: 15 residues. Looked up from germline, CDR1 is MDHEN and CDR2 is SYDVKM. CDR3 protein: CASTAQGTGLYEQYF. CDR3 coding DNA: TGTGCCAGCACAGCTCAAGGGACAGGTCTATACGAGCAGTACTTC.

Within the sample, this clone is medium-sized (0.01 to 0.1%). CDR3 region: CASSAGLAGDNEQFF. CDR3 nucleotides: TGTGCCAGCAGCGCCGGACTAGCGGGAGACAATGAGCAGTTCTTC. J is TRBJ2-1 and V is TRBV9; 13 nucleotides line up with TRBD2. This CDR3 comprises 15 residues. Germline CDR1 reads SGDLS; CDR2 reads YYNGEE. The V and J ends lost 3 bases and 5 bases, in that order; junction bases with no gene match: 2.

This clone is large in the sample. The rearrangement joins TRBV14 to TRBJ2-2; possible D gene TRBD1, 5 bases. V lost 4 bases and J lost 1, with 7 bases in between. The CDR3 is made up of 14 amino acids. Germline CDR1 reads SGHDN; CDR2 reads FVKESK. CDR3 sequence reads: CASSPTGNTGELFF. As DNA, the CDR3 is TGTGCCAGCAGCCCCACAGGGAACACCGGGGAGCTGTTTTTT.

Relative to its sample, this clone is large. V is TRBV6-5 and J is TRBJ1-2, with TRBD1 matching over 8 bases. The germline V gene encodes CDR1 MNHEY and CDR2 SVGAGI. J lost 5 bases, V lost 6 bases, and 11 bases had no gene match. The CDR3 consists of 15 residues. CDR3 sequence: CASSSRQGSIYGYTF. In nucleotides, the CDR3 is TGTGCCAGCAGCTCGAGACAGGGGAGCATTTATGGCTACACCTTC.